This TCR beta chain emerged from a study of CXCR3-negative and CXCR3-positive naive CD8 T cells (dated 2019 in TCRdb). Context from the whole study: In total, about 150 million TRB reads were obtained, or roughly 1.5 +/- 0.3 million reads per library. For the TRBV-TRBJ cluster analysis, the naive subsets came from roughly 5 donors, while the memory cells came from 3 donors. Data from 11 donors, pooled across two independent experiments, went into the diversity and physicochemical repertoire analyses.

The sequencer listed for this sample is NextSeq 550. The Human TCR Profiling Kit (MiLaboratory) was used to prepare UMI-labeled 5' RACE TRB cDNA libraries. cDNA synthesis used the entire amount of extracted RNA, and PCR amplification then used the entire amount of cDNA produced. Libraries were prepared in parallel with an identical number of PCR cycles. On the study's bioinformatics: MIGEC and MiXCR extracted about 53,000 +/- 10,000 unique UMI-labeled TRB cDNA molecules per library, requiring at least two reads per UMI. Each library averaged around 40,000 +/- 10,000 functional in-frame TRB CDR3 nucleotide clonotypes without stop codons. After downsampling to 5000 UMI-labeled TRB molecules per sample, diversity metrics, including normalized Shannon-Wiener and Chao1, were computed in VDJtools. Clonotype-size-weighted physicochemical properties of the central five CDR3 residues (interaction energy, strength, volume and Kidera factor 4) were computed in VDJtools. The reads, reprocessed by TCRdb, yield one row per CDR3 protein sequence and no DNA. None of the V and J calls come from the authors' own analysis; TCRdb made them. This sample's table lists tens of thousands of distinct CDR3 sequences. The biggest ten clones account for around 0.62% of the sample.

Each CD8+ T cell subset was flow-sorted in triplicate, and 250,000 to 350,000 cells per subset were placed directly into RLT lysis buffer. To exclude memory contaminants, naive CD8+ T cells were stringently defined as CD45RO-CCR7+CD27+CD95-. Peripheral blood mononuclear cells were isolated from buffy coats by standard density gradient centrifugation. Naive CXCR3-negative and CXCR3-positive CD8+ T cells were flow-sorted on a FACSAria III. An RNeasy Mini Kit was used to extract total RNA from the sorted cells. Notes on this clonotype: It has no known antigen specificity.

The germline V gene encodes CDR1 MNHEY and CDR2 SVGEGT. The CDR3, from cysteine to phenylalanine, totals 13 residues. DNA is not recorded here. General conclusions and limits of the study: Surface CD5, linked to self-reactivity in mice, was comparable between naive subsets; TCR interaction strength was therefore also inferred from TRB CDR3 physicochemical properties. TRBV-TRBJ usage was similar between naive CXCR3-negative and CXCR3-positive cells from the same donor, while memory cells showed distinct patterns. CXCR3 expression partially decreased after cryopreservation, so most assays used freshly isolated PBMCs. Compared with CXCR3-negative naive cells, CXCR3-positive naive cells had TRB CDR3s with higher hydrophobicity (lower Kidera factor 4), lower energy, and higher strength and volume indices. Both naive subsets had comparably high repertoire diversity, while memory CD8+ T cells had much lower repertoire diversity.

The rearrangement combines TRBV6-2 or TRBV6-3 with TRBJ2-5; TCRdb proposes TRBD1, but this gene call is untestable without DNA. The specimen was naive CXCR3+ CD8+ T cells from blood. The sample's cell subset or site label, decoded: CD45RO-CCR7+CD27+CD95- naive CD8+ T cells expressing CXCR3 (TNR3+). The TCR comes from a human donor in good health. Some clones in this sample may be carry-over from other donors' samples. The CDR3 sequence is CASEAGAGETQYF.